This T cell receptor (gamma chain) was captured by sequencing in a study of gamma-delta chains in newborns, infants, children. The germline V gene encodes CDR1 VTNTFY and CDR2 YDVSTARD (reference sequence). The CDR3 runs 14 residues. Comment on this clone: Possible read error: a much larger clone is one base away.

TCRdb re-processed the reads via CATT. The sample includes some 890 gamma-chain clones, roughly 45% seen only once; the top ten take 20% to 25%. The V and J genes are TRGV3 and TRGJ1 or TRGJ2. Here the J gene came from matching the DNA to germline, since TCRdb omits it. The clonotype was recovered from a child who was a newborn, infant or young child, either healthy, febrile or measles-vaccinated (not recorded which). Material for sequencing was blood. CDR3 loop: CATWDSSNYCKKLF. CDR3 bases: TGTGCCACCTGGGACAGCTCGAATTATTGTAAGAAACTCTTT.